These T cell receptor beta chains were read from a single sample in a study of T cells in Graves' hyperthyroidism and ophthalmopathy. In TCRdb, the multiplex PCR reads were re-called with MiXCR into one record per CDR3 protein. This sample has hundreds of thousands of distinct CDR3 sequences; approximately 15% occur once, and the top ten carry under 7%. The source material was blood. These receptors all come from a woman between 25 and 40 years old with Graves' hyperthyroidism that later progressed to Graves' ophthalmopathy. Both conserved end residues are part of each CDR3. D genes are given only for firm matches. Size is stated for part of the rows, as once, few or many counts, or as a class when the clone is expanded.

v_call	d_call	clone_size	j_call	cdr3_aa	cdr3_nt
TRBV19	.	few	TRBJ2-7	CASSTQGGEQYF	TGTGCCAGTAGTACTCAGGGAGGCGAGCAGTACTTC
TRBV19	TRBD1	.	TRBJ1-2	CASSIKTPGQGLANYGYTF	TGTGCCAGTAGTATAAAAACCCCGGGACAGGGCCTAGCTAACTATGGCTACACCTTC
TRBV19	.	many	TRBJ2-7	CASSPTQGDNHYEQYF	TGTGCCAGTAGCCCAACCCAGGGTGATAATCACTACGAGCAGTACTTC
TRBV28	.	.	TRBJ2-6	CASSLEGLSGANVLTF	TGTGCCAGCAGTTTAGAGGGCCTCTCTGGGGCCAACGTCCTGACTTTC
TRBV27	TRBD1	many	TRBJ1-6	CASSLRTGGNSPLHF	TGTGCCAGCAGCCTAAGGACAGGGGGTAATTCACCCCTCCACTTT
TRBV28	.	many	TRBJ1-1	CASSLQTAPATEAFF	TGTGCCAGCAGTTTACAAACAGCCCCCGCCACTGAAGCTTTCTTT
TRBV11-2	TRBD2	.	TRBJ2-3	CASSLNLYSRTSGSDTQYF	TGTGCCAGCAGCTTAAACCTCTACTCTCGGACTAGCGGATCAGATACGCAGTATTTT
TRBV10-3	.	many	TRBJ1-5	CAISESGGNNQPQHF	TGTGCCATCAGTGAGTCTGGGGGTAACAATCAGCCCCAGCATTTT
TRBV29-1	TRBD2	many	TRBJ2-7	CSAVLAGGPNYEQYF	TGCAGCGCCGTACTAGCGGGAGGGCCAAACTACGAGCAGTACTTC
TRBV20-1	.	.	TRBJ1-4	CSARKVLSEKLFF	TGCAGTGCTAGAAAAGTGTTAAGTGAAAAACTGTTTTTT
TRBV28	.	many	TRBJ2-7	CASSLYDEQYF	TGTGCCAGCAGTTTATATGACGAGCAGTACTTC
TRBV7-3	.	few	TRBJ2-3	CASSLAGGVGDTQYF	TGTGCCAGCAGCTTAGCCGGAGGGGTAGGAGATACGCAGTATTTT
TRBV12-3/TRBV12-4	TRBD1	many	TRBJ1-2	CASSFQGALGYTF	TGTGCCAGCAGTTTCCAGGGGGCTCTTGGCTACACCTTC
TRBV28	.	many	TRBJ1-2	CASSSLNRDGDGYTF	TGTGCCAGCAGTTCGCTTAACAGGGACGGGGACGGCTACACCTTC
TRBV10-3	.	many	TRBJ2-3	CAISHGVSPDTQYF	TGTGCCATCAGTCATGGGGTTAGCCCAGATACGCAGTATTTT
TRBV27	TRBD1	many	TRBJ2-7	CASSRGTGGHEQYF	TGTGCCAGCAGCCGCGGGACAGGGGGGCACGAGCAGTACTTC
TRBV28	.	many	TRBJ2-3	CASSSPRGEDTQYF	TGTGCCAGCAGTTCCCCCAGGGGGGAAGATACGCAGTATTTT
TRBV2	TRBD1	many	TRBJ1-1	CASSGQGSETEAFF	TGTGCCAGCAGTGGACAGGGTAGTGAGACTGAAGCTTTCTTT
TRBV28	.	many	TRBJ2-1	CASSLSGRGGRNEQFF	TGTGCCAGCAGCCTGAGCGGGCGAGGGGGGAGAAATGAGCAGTTCTTC
TRBV30	.	many	TRBJ1-2	CAWSPAAYGYTF	TGTGCCTGGAGCCCGGCGGCCTATGGCTACACCTTC
TRBV12-3/TRBV12-4	TRBD1	.	TRBJ2-3	CASRPATGSDTQYF	TGTGCCAGCAGGCCTGCGACAGGGTCAGATACGCAGTATTTT
TRBV30	TRBD1	.	TRBJ1-2	CAWHGTGGSGTF	TGTGCCTGGCATGGCACAGGGGGCTCGGGCACCTTC
TRBV19	.	.	TRBJ2-6	CATLRTGTWSGANVLTF	TGTGCCACCTTAAGGACCGGAACGTGGTCTGGGGCCAACGTCCTGACTTTC
TRBV9	.	many	TRBJ2-3	CASSVGGSTDTQYF	TGTGCCAGCAGCGTAGGAGGATCCACAGATACGCAGTATTTT
TRBV2	.	many	TRBJ1-1	CASSATGTNTEAFF	TGTGCCAGCAGTGCCACAGGGACGAACACTGAAGCTTTCTTT
TRBV7-9	.	.	TRBJ1-6	CASSPMGLSPLHF	TGTGCCAGCAGCCCGATGGGGCTGTCACCCCTCCACTTT
TRBV5-1	TRBD1	few	TRBJ2-7	CASSPRTGGFSYEQYF	TGCGCCAGCAGCCCTCGAACAGGGGGCTTTAGCTACGAGCAGTACTTC
TRBV11-2	.	.	TRBJ1-4	CASSQNRGTPTNEKLFF	TGCGCCAGCAGCCAAAATCGTGGGACTCCAACTAATGAAAAACTGTTTTTT
TRBV6-1	.	many	TRBJ2-3	CASKESLVDTQYF	TGTGCCAGCAAGGAGTCACTCGTCGATACGCAGTATTTT
TRBV2	TRBD2	.	TRBJ2-3	CATQPGLAGVIDTQYF	TGTGCCACCCAGCCGGGACTAGCGGGAGTGATAGATACGCAGTATTTT
TRBV5-1	.	.	TRBJ2-4	CASSLESGSKNIQYF	TGCGCCAGCAGCTTGGAGTCGGGAAGTAAAAACATTCAGTACTTC
TRBV11-3	.	.	TRBJ1-2	CASSRTSGQPYGYTF	TGTGCCAGCAGTCGTACCTCAGGACAGCCCTATGGCTACACCTTC
TRBV28	.	many	TRBJ1-1	CASSLRGLSTEAFF	TGTGCCAGCAGTTTACGGGGGTTGAGCACTGAAGCTTTCTTT
TRBV6-1	TRBD2	many	TRBJ2-7	CASRPNLSGRGEEQYF	TGTGCCAGCAGGCCTAACCTTAGCGGGAGAGGAGAAGAGCAGTACTTC
TRBV20-1	TRBD2	few	TRBJ2-5	CSAPKVAGVETQYF	TGCAGTGCCCCAAAGGTAGCGGGAGTGGAGACCCAGTACTTC
TRBV2	TRBD1	few	TRBJ2-7	CASGGGGGQGGYEQYF	TGTGCCAGCGGGGGAGGCGGAGGACAGGGGGGGTACGAGCAGTACTTC
TRBV4-1	.	few	TRBJ1-5	CASSQASGSYDQPQHF	TGCGCCAGCAGCCAAGCTTCAGGGAGCTACGATCAGCCCCAGCATTTT